The T cell receptor (beta chain) described here comes from a study of T cell responses to AZD1222 COVID-19 vaccine. This clone was seen a single time. Its antigen is still unknown. Regarding the study as a whole: The CD4 TCRs associated with vaccination extended across spike and predominated at 160-218 and 743-854. Baseline seropositivity occurred in only a handful of AZD1222 recipients. Among the donors, most were white British and more were female, and clonal diversity was possibly underestimated.

The germline V gene has CDR1 LNHDA and CDR2 SQIVND (reference sequence). The V end lost 8 bases, the J end lost 2 bases, and 16 bases lay between the germline ends. CDR3 size: 15 residues. The assay was immunoSEQ multiplex PCR, and TCRdb's table has in-frame clones only and misses some. The table has more than 80,000 clones, over 75% seen once; the top ten hold roughly 2.4%. The sample was peripheral blood, taken 28 days after the second AZD1222 dose. The sequence came from an adult who received the AZD1222 COVID-19 vaccine. This sequence joins TRBV19 and TRBJ1-5; D possibly corresponds to TRBD1 (5 bases). CDR3 sequence (DNA): TGTGCCAGTGCATCCGGGACCCCTGGCAATCAGCCCCAGCATTTT. Protein product: CASASGTPGNQPQHF.